This T cell receptor (beta chain) was found in a study of hypomethylating agent response in myelodysplastic syndrome. Study background: The myelodysplastic syndrome patients comprised about nine men and a couple of women. Non-responders met neither complete response nor hematologic improvement criteria, which defined response.

Bulk bone marrow was analyzed without sorting T-cell subsets. The CDR3 extends over 15 amino acids. V lost 0 bases and J lost 5, with 13 bases in between. The V gene's germline CDR1 is MNHEY and CDR2 SMNVEV (reference sequence). Survey resolution used two replicates of around 200 ng, totaling around 400 ng DNA. Profiling relied on immunoSEQ multiplex PCR, and the TCRdb table lists in-frame clones only, not all of them. The data contain over 3,000 clones, almost 85% of them singletons. This TCR was sampled from a human donor with myelodysplastic syndrome. The genes are TRBV27 and TRBJ2-5; the D call may be TRBD1 or TRBD2 (7 bases each). The specimen comprised bone marrow, sampled before or after starting hypomethylating agent treatment for myelodysplastic syndrome (not recorded which). CDR3 nucleotide sequence: TGTGCCAGCAGTTTATCGGGTCAGGGGGGGGAGACCCAGTACTTC. Its protein product is CASSLSGQGGETQYF.